A single sample gave rise to the 21 T cell receptor beta chains below, sequenced in a study of blood T cell repertoires in COVID-19. Method: immunoSEQ multiplex PCR; TCRdb's copy keeps in-frame clones and lacks some. The sample records about 290,000 clones, roughly 86% being singletons. The specimen sequenced was peripheral blood. These receptors were collected from a woman aged 25 to 39 with COVID-19, enrolled during active disease.

This chain connects TRBV27 to TRBJ1-5, with a weak D call TRBD1 (5 bases). The germline V and J ends were trimmed by 5 bases and 1 base, with 21 bases remaining between them. This CDR3 spans 18 amino acids. The germline V gene has CDR1 MNHEY and CDR2 SMNVEV (reference sequence). Here the CDR3 DNA reads TGTGCCAGCAGTCCACGGGCAGGGAGGGGATTGAGCAATCAGCCCCAGCATTTT. Its translation: CASSPRAGRGLSNQPQHF.

The gene calls are TRBV4-1 and TRBJ1-1, with TRBD1 matching 10 bases. The CDR3 is 14 amino acids. V gave up 4 bases and J gave up 4 bases; unmatched junction bases: 3. The germline V gene encodes CDR1 MGHRA and CDR2 YSYEKL. The chain's CDR3 is CASSLDRGPTEAFF. CDR3 nucleotides: TGCGCCAGCAGCCTAGACAGGGGGCCCACTGAAGCTTTCTTT.

The chain employs TRBV24-1 and TRBJ2-5, with TRBD2 matching 11 bases. V dropped 2 bases and J dropped 3; count of bases not matched to a gene: 7. The germline V gene encodes CDR1 KGHDR and CDR2 SFDVKD. This CDR3 region has 17 residues. The DNA of the CDR3 is TGTGCCACCAGTGATTCCCTAGCGGGGGGATACAAAGAGACCCAGTACTTC. Its translation: CATSDSLAGGYKETQYF.

This chain connects TRBV5-1 to TRBJ2-3, with D perhaps TRBD2 (9 bases). The germline gives CDR1 SGHRS, CDR2 YFSETQ. This CDR3 has 16 residues. V was pared by 0 bases and J by 11 bases, with 22 bases between. Written as DNA, the CDR3 is TGCGCCAGCAGCTTGGGGCCAAGCGGGGGGACAGGCTGGCAGTATTTT. Its translation is CASSLGPSGGTGWQYF.

The CDR3 region is CASIQQFMGQEQFF. In nucleotides, the CDR3 is TGTGCCAGCATACAGCAATTCATGGGGCAAGAGCAGTTCTTC. The chain uses TRBV2 and TRBJ2-1; maybe TRBD1 (5 bases). The length of the CDR3 is 14 residues. The V gene lost 7 bases and the J gene lost 10 bases, with 20 bases spanning the gap. Germline V gene data show CDR1 as SNHLY and CDR2 as FYNNEI.

CDR3 in amino acids: CASSIDHRGYYGYTF. The CDR3 bases are TGTGCCAGTAGTATAGATCACCGGGGATACTATGGCTACACCTTC. The gene calls are TRBV19 and TRBJ1-2; D uncertain. The V gene's germline CDR1 is LNHDA and CDR2 SQIVND (reference sequence). This CDR3 region has 15 residues. The V end lost 0 bases, the J end lost 3 bases, and 11 bases lay between the germline ends.

On this clone: The same CDR3 is also encoded by other DNA sequences in this sample. The V and J genes are TRBV18 and TRBJ2-3, with 8 positions matching TRBD2. Germline CDR1 is KGHSH and CDR2 is LQKENI. Germline trimming cut 3 bases from V and 4 bases from J; bases unmatched to any gene: 3. The CDR3 runs 14 residues. CDR3 nucleotide sequence: TGTGCCAGCTCACCCGGACTAGCTTCAGATACGCAGTATTTT. Amino acid sequence: CASSPGLASDTQYF. The full variable domain, completed using reference TRBV18 and TRBJ2-3, is NAGVMQNPRHLVRRRGQEARLRCSPMKGHSHVYWYRQLPEEGLKFMVYLQKENIIDESGMPKERFSAEFPKEGPSILRIQQVVRGDSAAYFCASSPGLASDTQYFGPGTRLTVL.

With regard to this clone: Other DNA variants within this sample encode the same CDR3. The chain has TRBV7-9 and TRBJ1-1, with D uncertain. V dropped 5 bases and J dropped 1 base, with 8 bases sitting between them. Germline V lookup: CDR1 SEHNR, CDR2 FQNEAQ (reference sequence). The CDR3 length is 13 residues. The DNA for the CDR3 is TGTGCCAGCAGCCCTACCGAGAACACTGAAGCTTTCTTT. It codes for CASSPTENTEAFF.

This clone showed up just once. V and J are TRBV7-2 and TRBJ2-5, with 10 bases lining up with TRBD1. The CDR3 is made up of 14 amino acids. V gave up 1 base and J gave up 5 bases; unmatched junction bases: 1. Germline CDR1 and CDR2: SGHTA and FQGNSA. CDR3 amino acids: CASSLGGQGETQYF. CDR3 nucleotide sequence: TGTGCCAGCAGCTTAGGGGGACAGGGGGAGACCCAGTACTTC.

V is TRBV28 and J is TRBJ1-2; tentatively, D is TRBD1 (6 bases). The germline V and J ends were trimmed by 8 bases and 5 bases, with 21 bases remaining between them. There are 15 residues in the CDR3. Germline lookup yields CDR1 MDHEN and CDR2 SYDVKM. CDR3 DNA sequence: TGTGCCAGCTCTGACCCCGCCGGGACATATTATGGCTACACCTTC. It codes for CASSDPAGTYYGYTF.

The chain is built from TRBV18 and TRBJ1-2; TRBD1 is a possible D gene (6 bases). The CDR3 runs 13 residues. V was cut by 0 bases and J by 10 bases, with 12 bases left in between. CDR1 and CDR2 from the germline V gene are KGHSH and LQKENI. This chain's CDR3 is CASSPPRQVNYTF. The CDR3 DNA sequence: TGTGCCAGCTCACCACCGAGACAGGTGAACTACACCTTC. Full variable domain (missing parts from reference TRBV18 and TRBJ1-2): NAGVMQNPRHLVRRRGQEARLRCSPMKGHSHVYWYRQLPEEGLKFMVYLQKENIIDESGMPKERFSAEFPKEGPSILRIQQVVRGDSAAYFCASSPPRQVNYTFGSGTRLTVV.

This clone was detected only a few times. The chain carries TRBV12-3 or TRBV12-4 and TRBJ1-4, with D maybe TRBD1 (5 bases). Trimming took off 7 bases at V and 7 bases at J, with 13 bases between the two ends. The CDR3 extends over 13 amino acids. The CDR3 bases are TGTGCCAGCACCCGGGGGGGATTTGAAAAACTGTTTTTT. Its protein is CASTRGGFEKLFF.

The rearrangement uses TRBV4-1 and TRBJ1-5; TRBD1 aligns across 8 bases. Germline trimming cut 4 bases from V and 2 bases from J; bases unmatched to any gene: 4. Germline CDR1 is MGHRA and CDR2 is YSYEKL. This CDR3 spans 15 amino acids. The CDR3 coding sequence is TGCGCCAGCAGCCCCCAACAGGGGGGCAATCAGCCCCAGCATTTT. Residues: CASSPQQGGNQPQHF.

V and J are TRBV19 and TRBJ1-5; no definite D call. Germline CDR1 reads LNHDA; CDR2 reads SQIVND (reference sequence). The CDR3 sequence is 12 residues long. V was shortened by 2 bases and J by 11 bases, with 10 bases between the two germline ends. The CDR3 sequence is CASSINAQAQHF. In DNA form, the CDR3 reads TGTGCCAGTAGTATAAACGCCCAGGCCCAGCATTTT.

The rearrangement uses TRBV13 and TRBJ1-4; TRBD1 agrees at 11 bases. The germline V gene has CDR1 PRHDT and CDR2 FYEKMQ (reference sequence). The CDR3 consists of 18 residues. The ends lost 10 bases at V and 3 bases at J; junction bases unmatched: 16. CDR3 coding DNA: TGTGCCACTTGGCCAAGGGACAGGGGGGACGTATCTAATGAAAAACTGTTTTTT. Protein product: CATWPRDRGDVSNEKLFF.

The rearrangement uses TRBV19 and TRBJ1-5; a possible D gene is TRBD1 (6 bases). The V gene lost 7 bases and the J gene lost 6 bases, with 13 bases spanning the gap. The CDR3 is 13 amino acids. Germline CDR1 is LNHDA and CDR2 is SQIVND (reference sequence). The CDR3 sequence is CASKTGGGQPQHF. The CDR3, as DNA: TGTGCCAGTAAGACAGGTGGCGGTCAGCCCCAGCATTTT.

The V gene is TRBV6-5, the J gene TRBJ1-3; D not certain. Trimming cost V 7 bases and J 0 bases, with 10 bases left between them. The germline V gene has CDR1 MNHEY and CDR2 SVGAGI. The CDR3 length is 14 residues. CDR3 amino acids: CASNSGSSGNTIYF. CDR3 nucleotide sequence: TGTGCCAGCAATTCCGGGAGCTCTGGAAACACCATATATTTT.

The rearrangement links TRBV4-1 to TRBJ2-7; the D gene is possibly TRBD2 (5 bases). CDR1 is MGHRA and CDR2 is YSYEKL in the germline V gene. The CDR3 totals 15 residues. V was trimmed by 1 base and J by 0 bases, leaving 10 bases between them. In nucleotides, the CDR3 is TGCGCCAGCAGCCAAGTTTCTGGGAGCTCCTACGAGCAGTACTTC. Translated, it gives CASSQVSGSSYEQYF.

This clone appeared a few times. This rearrangement joins TRBV18 to TRBJ1-6, with TRBD1 matching over 7 bases. Per the germline V gene, CDR1 is KGHSH and CDR2 is LQKENI. This CDR3 is built from 15 residues. Germline trimming cut 2 bases from V and 9 bases from J; bases unmatched to any gene: 7. This CDR3 is CASSPGATGTSPLHF. The CDR3 DNA follows: TGTGCCAGCTCACCAGGGGCGACAGGGACTTCACCCCTCCACTTT.

The chain couples TRBV1 to TRBJ1-1. TRBV1 has pseudogene status. CDR3 length: 14 amino acids. DNA of the CDR3: TGCACCAGCAAAAAGAGAGTATTTGACACTGAAGCTTTCTTT. This encodes CTSKKRVFDTEAFF.

In this sample, this clone turned up once. This chain joins TRBV2 and TRBJ1-5; D unclear. CDR3 length: 14 residues. Looked up from germline, CDR1 is SNHLY and CDR2 is FYNNEI. The ends were cut back, 6 bases at V and 0 bases at J, with 9 bases in the middle. The CDR3 spells CASRNGLSNQPQHF. The CDR3 DNA is TGTGCCAGCAGAAACGGACTTAGCAATCAGCCCCAGCATTTT.